This TCR beta chain stems from a study of cytomegalovirus exposure and HLA in healthy donors. Overall study findings and caveats: Some segments of the V type, notably TRBV6-2 and TRBV6-3, were excluded as indistinguishable. Confirmation was obtained in vitro that a few CMV-associated chains are specific for CMV antigens.

Trimming removed 7 bases from V and 0 bases from J; junction bases left unmatched: 7. The CDR3 is made up of 15 amino acids. Germline V gene lookup returns CDR1 MNHEY and CDR2 SMNVEV (reference sequence). The PCR used 60 Vbeta and 13 Jbeta primers. This table comes from immunoSEQ multiplex PCR, and its TCRdb copy is limited to in-frame clones, with some not included. This table has 100,000 to 150,000 clones, about 87% appearing once. A single count supports this clone. As yet, its antigen is unknown. The genes are TRBV27 and TRBJ2-3; TRBD1 agrees at 7 bases. Sequencing was carried out using PBMCs. This sequence originates from a woman aged 25 to 39 in good health and CMV-seronegative. This CDR3 reads CASTPGTASTDTQYF. The CDR3 DNA is TGTGCCAGCACCCCTGGGACAGCGAGCACAGATACGCAGTATTTT.